This TCR beta chain was sequenced for a study of vaccination effects on CD4 cells after COVID-19. Study in general: There were a couple of convalescent patients who gave samples 16 days and one week before vaccination. Overall study findings and caveats: Vaccine- and infection-induced clones showed marked clonal contraction late following vaccination. New vaccine-induced clones dominated post-vaccine spike-reactive clones in convalescents.

Sequencing used immunoSEQ multiplex PCR; TCRdb keeps in-frame clones, though not all of them. The sample gives roughly 17,000 clones, around 76% of which show up once; around 16% is in the top ten. Viral peptide pools were used in the ViraFEST assay to expand antigen-specific CD4+ T cells, and sequencing came afterward. Following 10 days of culture, CD4+ T cells were isolated. A PCR test confirmed that the person had SARS-CoV-2 infection between March and December 2020. Cultures of about 2 million PBMC per well contained around 10 IU/ml IL-2 plus 10 ug/ml peptides. Trimming shortened V by 4 bases and J by 8 bases, and 13 bases separated the two germline ends. Looked up from germline, CDR1 is SGHRS and CDR2 is YFSETQ. The CDR3 extends over 13 amino acids. This clone was counted a few times. Its specificity is unknown.

The chain is built from TRBV5-1 and TRBJ2-1; D tentatively fits TRBD1 or TRBD2 (5 bases each). The receptor's source is a human donor who had a prior SARS-CoV-2 infection. Specimen: CD4+ T cells from PBMCs cultured with SARS-CoV-2 spike peptides, collected before COVID-19 vaccination. The CDR3 bases are TGCGCCAGCAGCCTGGGGGTTGCGGATGAGCAGTTCTTC. Translating gives CASSLGVADEQFF.